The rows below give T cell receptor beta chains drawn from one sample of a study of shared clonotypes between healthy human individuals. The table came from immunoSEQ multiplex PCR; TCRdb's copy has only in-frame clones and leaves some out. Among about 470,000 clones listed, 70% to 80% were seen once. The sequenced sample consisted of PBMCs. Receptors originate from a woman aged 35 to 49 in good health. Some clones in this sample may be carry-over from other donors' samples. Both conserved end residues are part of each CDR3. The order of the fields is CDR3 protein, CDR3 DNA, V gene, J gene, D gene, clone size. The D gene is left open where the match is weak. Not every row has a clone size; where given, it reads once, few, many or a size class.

cdr3_aa: CASSQTSGSGETQYF
cdr3_nt: TGTGCCAGCAGTCAGACTAGCGGGAGCGGGGAGACCCAGTACTTC
v_call: TRBV11-1
j_call: TRBJ2-5
d_call: TRBD2
clone_size: NA

cdr3_aa: CACDRFSGNTIYF
cdr3_nt: TGTGCCTGCGACAGGTTCTCTGGAAACACCATATATTTT
v_call: TRBV30
j_call: TRBJ1-3
d_call: NA
clone_size: NA

cdr3_aa: CASSLAQNYGYTF
cdr3_nt: TGTGCCAGCAGCTTGGCACAGAACTATGGCTACACCTTC
v_call: TRBV5-6
j_call: TRBJ1-2
d_call: NA
clone_size: NA

cdr3_aa: CASSLAGLNTGELFF
cdr3_nt: TGTGCCAGCAGTTTAGCGGGATTGAACACCGGGGAGCTGTTTTTT
v_call: TRBV5-6
j_call: TRBJ2-2
d_call: TRBD2
clone_size: NA

cdr3_aa: CASIPDWDRGSRYTYEQYF
cdr3_nt: TGTGCCAGCATTCCGGATTGGGACAGGGGATCCCGATATACCTACGAGCAGTACTTC
v_call: TRBV28
j_call: TRBJ2-7
d_call: TRBD1
clone_size: NA

cdr3_aa: CATEVGVVHEQFF
cdr3_nt: TGTGCCACGGAGGTGGGAGTTGTCCATGAGCAGTTCTTC
v_call: TRBV9
j_call: TRBJ2-1
d_call: NA
clone_size: few

cdr3_aa: CASSVAGADTQYF
cdr3_nt: TGTGCCAGCAGCGTGGCGGGAGCAGATACGCAGTATTTT
v_call: TRBV9
j_call: TRBJ2-3
d_call: TRBD2
clone_size: NA

cdr3_aa: CASSDGREIATDTQYF
cdr3_nt: TGTGCCAGCAGTGACGGGCGGGAGATAGCGACAGATACGCAGTATTTT
v_call: TRBV6-4
j_call: TRBJ2-3
d_call: TRBD2
clone_size: NA

cdr3_aa: CASSAEPQGVIGGYTF
cdr3_nt: TGTGCCAGCAGCGCGGAGCCCCAGGGGGTGATCGGCGGCTACACCTTC
v_call: TRBV5-8
j_call: TRBJ1-2
d_call: TRBD1
clone_size: NA

cdr3_aa: CASSFSSGGYNEQFF
cdr3_nt: TGTGCTAGCAGCTTCTCTAGCGGGGGCTACAATGAGCAGTTCTTC
v_call: TRBV7-6
j_call: TRBJ2-1
d_call: TRBD2
clone_size: NA

cdr3_aa: CASSSLLYEQYF
cdr3_nt: TGTGCCAGCAGCTCCCTATTATACGAGCAGTACTTC
v_call: TRBV7-9
j_call: TRBJ2-7
d_call: NA
clone_size: many

cdr3_aa: CAISGDRGGQPQHF
cdr3_nt: TGTGCCATCAGTGGGGACAGGGGAGGCCAGCCCCAGCATTTT
v_call: TRBV10-3
j_call: TRBJ1-5
d_call: TRBD1
clone_size: few

cdr3_aa: CASSEGTSGRAFIVDTQYF
cdr3_nt: TGCGCCAGCAGTGAGGGGACTAGCGGGAGGGCCTTCATCGTAGATACGCAGTATTTT
v_call: TRBV10-1
j_call: TRBJ2-3
d_call: TRBD2
clone_size: NA

cdr3_aa: CASSLGLDTYEQYF
cdr3_nt: TGCGCCAGCAGCTTGGGACTAGACACCTACGAGCAGTACTTC
v_call: TRBV5-1
j_call: TRBJ2-7
d_call: NA
clone_size: few

cdr3_aa: CAISESTWGKTGELFF
cdr3_nt: TGTGCCATCAGTGAGTCGACCTGGGGGAAGACCGGGGAGCTGTTTTTT
v_call: TRBV10-3
j_call: TRBJ2-2
d_call: NA
clone_size: NA

cdr3_aa: CASSPGLTDMNTEAFF
cdr3_nt: TGTGCCAGCAGCCCGGGACTGACTGACATGAACACTGAAGCTTTCTTT
v_call: TRBV9
j_call: TRBJ1-1
d_call: NA
clone_size: NA